This T cell receptor (beta chain) was sequenced during a study of response to subunit inactivated influenza vaccine. This clonotype was seen more than once but under ten times. TCRdb used MiXCR to reprocess the RT-PCR reads, holding one entry per CDR3 protein. The sample records roughly 550,000 distinct CDR3 sequences, around 25% being singletons. This CDR3 spans 14 amino acids. J was trimmed by 3 bases and V by 3 bases; bases with no gene match: 7. Germline V gene data show CDR1 as DFQATT and CDR2 as SNEGSKA (reference sequence). These data were also filed under a second study, of T cells expressing NK-cell markers. That source adds: TCR beta cDNA was made by 5'RACE template switching with UMIs. CD8+ T cells in 5 or 6 donors included dominant NKG2C+ clonotypes at roughly 1.0-7.0%.

The TCR originated in a man between 50 and 59 years old who received an inactivated influenza vaccine. V usage is TRBV20-1 and J usage is TRBJ2-5, with 7 bases that match TRBD2. The sequenced sample was CD4+ T cells sorted from PBMCs, obtained approximately 13 days after vaccination. CDR3 region: CSARSSSGEETQYF. In DNA form, the CDR3 reads TGCAGTGCTAGGTCGTCTAGCGGAGAAGAGACCCAGTACTTC.